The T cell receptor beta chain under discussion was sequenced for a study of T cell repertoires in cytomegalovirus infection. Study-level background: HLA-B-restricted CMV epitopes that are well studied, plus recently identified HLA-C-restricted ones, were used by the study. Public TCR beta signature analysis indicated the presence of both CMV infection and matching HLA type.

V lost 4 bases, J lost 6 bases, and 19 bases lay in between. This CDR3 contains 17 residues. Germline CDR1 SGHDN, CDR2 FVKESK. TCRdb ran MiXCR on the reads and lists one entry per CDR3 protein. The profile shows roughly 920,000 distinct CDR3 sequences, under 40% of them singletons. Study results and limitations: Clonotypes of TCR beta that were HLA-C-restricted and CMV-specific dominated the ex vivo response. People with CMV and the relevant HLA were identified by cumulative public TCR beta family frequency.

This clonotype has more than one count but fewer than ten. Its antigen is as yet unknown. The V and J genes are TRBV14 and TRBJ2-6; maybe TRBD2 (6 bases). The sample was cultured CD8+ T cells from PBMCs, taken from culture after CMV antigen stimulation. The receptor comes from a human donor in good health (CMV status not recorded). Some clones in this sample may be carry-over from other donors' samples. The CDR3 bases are TGTGCCAGCAGCCCTCGGGGAGGCCGAAACGAGGCCAACGTCCTGACTTTC. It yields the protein CASSPRGGRNEANVLTF.